What follows describes a single T cell receptor beta chain. These data are taken from a study of blood T cell repertoires in COVID-19. Study details: Acute and convalescent COVID-19 samples came from the United States, Italy and Spain. The cDNA or gDNA used as material had been derived from T cells, B-cell-depleted T cells, or PBMCs.

Source study methods: The assay estimated nucleated cells by amplifying reference gene primers. Assay used: immunoSEQ multiplex PCR; TCRdb lists only in-frame clones, some missing. That table gives V, J and clone size, and the DNA gave D and trimming. The table shows 250,000 or so clones, with over 80% occurring only once. The J segment lost 6 bases and the V segment lost 7 bases, leaving 7 bases of the junction unmatched. Per the germline V gene, CDR1 is ENHRY and CDR2 is SYGVKD. The CDR3 consists of 14 residues. The sequencing sample was made of peripheral blood. The chain employs TRBV10-3 and TRBJ2-1; 9 bases are a match to TRBD1. The receptor's source is a man aged 25 to 40 who had recovered from COVID-19. CDR3 amino acids: CAIKAGDRANEQFF. Written as DNA, the CDR3 is TGTGCCATCAAAGCTGGGGACAGGGCCAATGAGCAGTTCTTC.